Listed below are T cell receptor beta chains from one sample, sequenced in a study of identical twins. One entry per CDR3 protein, called by TCRdb with MiXCR from the 5' RACE reads. The profile shows some 240,000 distinct CDR3 sequences, over 9.5% of them singletons. The specimen was memory T cells sorted from blood. The receptors here all came from a man aged 50-59 years in good health. Each CDR3 is given without its conserved first and last residue. The order of the fields is V gene, clone size, CDR3 protein. Clone size is given for some rows only: seen once, a few or many times, or a class if the clone is expanded.

>TRBV5-1|few
ASRENHNEQF
>TRBV29-1|medium-sized
SVAERGVGETQY
>TRBV12-3/TRBV12-4|.
ASSLGHKDRDGQY
>TRBV20-1|few
SARQPDRGPDEQY
>TRBV5-1|.
ASSLGNTDTQY
>TRBV12-3/TRBV12-4|many
ASSLGDRRSSPLH
>TRBV6-1|.
ASSDILRDLRANEQY
>TRBV24-1|few
ATSGASGVVDTQY
>TRBV18|.
ASSPQGYLYEQY
>TRBV7-2|.
ASSLALTQGTYEQY
>TRBV3-1|.
ASSQRTSGYTDTQY
>TRBV20-1|many
SARTGPRPLYNSPLH
>TRBV9|many
ASSVAGSDTQY
>TRBV3-1|few
ASSPRPGTSGRASGELF
>TRBV6-5|many
ASSYSSSQRGGSYEQY
>TRBV9|.
ASSVEGPRTDTQY
>TRBV4-3|many
ASSQARPSLGSYEQY
>TRBV27|.
ASSPRTALTYEQY
>TRBV12-3/TRBV12-4|few
ASSLSSGGRNEQF
>TRBV29-1|.
SVAQGEEQY
>TRBV10-3|many
AISESMASRRTGELF
>TRBV15|.
ATSRDRRAGNTIY
>TRBV10-3|many
AIRNPGQAFGYT
>TRBV25-1|.
ASSWIQPPYNEQF